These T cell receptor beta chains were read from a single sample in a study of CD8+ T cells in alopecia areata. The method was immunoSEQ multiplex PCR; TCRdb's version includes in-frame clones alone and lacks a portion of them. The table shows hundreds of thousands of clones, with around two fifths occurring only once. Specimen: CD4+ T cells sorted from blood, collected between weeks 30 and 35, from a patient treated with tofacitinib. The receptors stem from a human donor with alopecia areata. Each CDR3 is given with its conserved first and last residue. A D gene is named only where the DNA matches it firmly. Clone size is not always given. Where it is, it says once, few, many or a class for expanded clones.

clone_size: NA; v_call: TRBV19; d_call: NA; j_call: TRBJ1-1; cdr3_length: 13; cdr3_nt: TGTGCCAGTAGTATCCACGATAACACTGAAGCTTTCTTT; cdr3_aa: CASSIHDNTEAFF
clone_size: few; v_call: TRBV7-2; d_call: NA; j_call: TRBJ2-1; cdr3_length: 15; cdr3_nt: TGTGCCAGCAGCCGCAGGGTTACCTCCTACAATGAGCAGTTCTTC; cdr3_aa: CASSRRVTSYNEQFF
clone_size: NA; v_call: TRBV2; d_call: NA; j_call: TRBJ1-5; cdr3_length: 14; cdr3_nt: TGTGCCAGCACCGCCGGGACAAGCAATCAGCCCCAGCATTTT; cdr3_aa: CASTAGTSNQPQHF
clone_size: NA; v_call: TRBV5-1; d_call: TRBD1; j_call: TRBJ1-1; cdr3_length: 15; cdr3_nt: TGCGCCAGCAGCCCGACAGGGAGTAGTACCACTGAAGCTTTCTTT; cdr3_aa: CASSPTGSSTTEAFF
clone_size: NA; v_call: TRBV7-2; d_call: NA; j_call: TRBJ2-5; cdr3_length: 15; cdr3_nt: TGTGCCAGCAGCTTAGTTTCCGAGGAACGAGAGACCCAGTACTTC; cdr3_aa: CASSLVSEERETQYF
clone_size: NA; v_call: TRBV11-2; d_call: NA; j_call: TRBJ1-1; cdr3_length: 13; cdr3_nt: TGTGCCAGCAGCTTAGGGCCTAACACTGAAGCTTTCTTT; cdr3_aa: CASSLGPNTEAFF
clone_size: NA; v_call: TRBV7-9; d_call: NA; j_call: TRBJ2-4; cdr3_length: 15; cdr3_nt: TGTGCCAGCAGCCCTCCCGGACTGGAAACAAACATTCAGTACTTC; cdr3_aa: CASSPPGLETNIQYF
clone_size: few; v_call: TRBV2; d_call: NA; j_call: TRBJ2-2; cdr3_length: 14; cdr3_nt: TGTGCCAGCAGTTGGAATGGTGCCACCGGGGAGCTGTTTTTT; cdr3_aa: CASSWNGATGELFF
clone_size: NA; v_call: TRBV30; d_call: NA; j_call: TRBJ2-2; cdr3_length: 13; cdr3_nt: TGTGCCTGGGCGAGGGGGAACACCGGGGAGCTGTTTTTT; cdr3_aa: CAWARGNTGELFF
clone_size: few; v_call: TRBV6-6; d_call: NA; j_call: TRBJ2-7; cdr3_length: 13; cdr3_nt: TGTGCCAGCAGTTACCCCGAAAGGGCCGAGCAGTACTTC; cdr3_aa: CASSYPERAEQYF
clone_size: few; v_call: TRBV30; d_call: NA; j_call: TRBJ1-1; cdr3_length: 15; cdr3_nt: TGTGCCTGGACCGGGATGCCCGACGGGAACACTGAAGCTTTCTTT; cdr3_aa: CAWTGMPDGNTEAFF
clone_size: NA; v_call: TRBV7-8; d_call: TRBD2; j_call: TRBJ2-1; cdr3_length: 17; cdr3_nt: TGTGCCAGCAGCTTAGCAGGGCGGGAGGGCCTTTACAATGAGCAGTTCTTC; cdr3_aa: CASSLAGREGLYNEQFF
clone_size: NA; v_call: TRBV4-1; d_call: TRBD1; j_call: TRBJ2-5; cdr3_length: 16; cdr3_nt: TGCGCCAGCAGCCAGGGCAGGACAGGGGTTATTGAGACCCAGTACTTC; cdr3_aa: CASSQGRTGVIETQYF
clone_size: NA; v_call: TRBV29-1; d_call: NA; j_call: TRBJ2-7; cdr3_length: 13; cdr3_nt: TGCAGCGTGGCGACTAGACTACTCTACGAGCAGTACTTC; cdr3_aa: CSVATRLLYEQYF
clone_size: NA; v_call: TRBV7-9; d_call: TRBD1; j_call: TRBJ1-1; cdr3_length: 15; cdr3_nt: TGTGCCAGCAGCGTAAGGACAGGGGCGGCTAGTGAAGCTTTCTTT; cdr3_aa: CASSVRTGAASEAFF
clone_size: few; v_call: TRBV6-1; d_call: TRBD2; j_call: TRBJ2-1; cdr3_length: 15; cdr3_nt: TGTGCCAGCAGCACTCGGACTAGCCAGAACAATGAGCAGTTCTTC; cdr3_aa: CASSTRTSQNNEQFF
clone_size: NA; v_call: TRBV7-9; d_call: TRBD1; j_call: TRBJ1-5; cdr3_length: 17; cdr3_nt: TGTGCCAGCAGCTTAGTGTCAGGGGGGAATAGCAATCAGCCCCAGCATTTT; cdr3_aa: CASSLVSGGNSNQPQHF
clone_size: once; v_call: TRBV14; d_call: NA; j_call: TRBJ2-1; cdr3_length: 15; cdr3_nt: TGTGCCAGCAGCCAACAGGGCCCGACCTACAATGAGCAGTTCTTC; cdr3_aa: CASSQQGPTYNEQFF
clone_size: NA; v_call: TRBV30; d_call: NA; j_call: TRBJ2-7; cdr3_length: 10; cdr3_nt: TGTGCCTATATGCTCCACGAGCAGTACTTC; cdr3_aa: CAYMLHEQYF
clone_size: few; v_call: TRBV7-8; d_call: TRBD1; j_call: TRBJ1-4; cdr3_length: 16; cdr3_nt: TGTGCCAGCAGCCCCGGACAGGGTTCAACTAATGAAAAACTGTTTTTT; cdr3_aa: CASSPGQGSTNEKLFF
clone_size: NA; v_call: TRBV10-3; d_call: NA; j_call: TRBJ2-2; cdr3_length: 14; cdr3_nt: TGTGCCACCGGGGGCCGTTGGGACACCGGGGAGCTGTTTTTT; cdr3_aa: CATGGRWDTGELFF
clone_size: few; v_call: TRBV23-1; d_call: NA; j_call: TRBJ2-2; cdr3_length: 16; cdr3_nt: TGCGCCAGCAGTCAAGAGTGGGGGCGGATTACCGGGGAGCTGTTTTTT; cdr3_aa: CASSQEWGRITGELFF
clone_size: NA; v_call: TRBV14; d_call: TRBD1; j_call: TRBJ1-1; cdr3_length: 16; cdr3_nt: TGTGCCAGCAGCCAAGACAGGGGGCTGCGGTTCACTGAAGCTTTCTTT; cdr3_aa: CASSQDRGLRFTEAFF
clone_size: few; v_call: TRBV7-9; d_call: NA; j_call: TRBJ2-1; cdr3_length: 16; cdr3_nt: TGTGCCAGCAGTCAATCCGGCGCAGCTGACTACAATGAGCAGTTCTTC; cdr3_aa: CASSQSGAADYNEQFF
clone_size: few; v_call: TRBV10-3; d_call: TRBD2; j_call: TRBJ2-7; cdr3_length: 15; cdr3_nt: TGTGCCATCAGTGAGTCCGCTAGCGGGAGATACGAGCAGTACTTC; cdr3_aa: CAISESASGRYEQYF
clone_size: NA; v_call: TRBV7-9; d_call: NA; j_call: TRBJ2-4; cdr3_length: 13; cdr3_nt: TGTGCCAGCAGCCCACCCGGGGGTAACATTCAGTACTTC; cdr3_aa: CASSPPGGNIQYF
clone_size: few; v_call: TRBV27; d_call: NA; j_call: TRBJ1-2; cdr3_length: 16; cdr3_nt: TGTGCCAGCAGTTTAAGGGGGACACTGGGGAACTATGGCTACACCTTC; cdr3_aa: CASSLRGTLGNYGYTF
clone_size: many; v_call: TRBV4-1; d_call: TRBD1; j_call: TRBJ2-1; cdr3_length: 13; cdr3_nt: TGCGCCACCGTGGGGGGACAGGACAATGAGCAGTTCTTC; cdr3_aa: CATVGGQDNEQFF
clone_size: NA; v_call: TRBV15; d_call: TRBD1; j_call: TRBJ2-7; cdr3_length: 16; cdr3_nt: TGTGCCACCAGCAGAGATCTTGGGCAGGGGGCCCACGAGCAGTACTTC; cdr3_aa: CATSRDLGQGAHEQYF
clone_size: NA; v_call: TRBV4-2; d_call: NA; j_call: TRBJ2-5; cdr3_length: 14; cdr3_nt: TGTGCCAGCAGTAAAACCCCTGGAGGGGAGACCCAGTACTTC; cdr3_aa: CASSKTPGGETQYF
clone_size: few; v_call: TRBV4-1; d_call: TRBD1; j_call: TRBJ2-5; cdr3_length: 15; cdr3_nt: TGCGCCAGCAGCCAAGTTCAGGGGGCAGGGGAGACCCAGTACTTC; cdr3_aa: CASSQVQGAGETQYF
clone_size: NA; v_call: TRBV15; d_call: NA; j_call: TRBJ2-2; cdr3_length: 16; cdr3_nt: TGTGCCACCAGCAGAGATCGGGCAGTAAACACCGGGGAGCTGTTTTTT; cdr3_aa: CATSRDRAVNTGELFF
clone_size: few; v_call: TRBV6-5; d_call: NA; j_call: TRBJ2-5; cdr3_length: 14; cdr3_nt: TGTGCCAGCAGTTATATTCGAGCTAGGGAGACCCAGTACTTC; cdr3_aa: CASSYIRARETQYF
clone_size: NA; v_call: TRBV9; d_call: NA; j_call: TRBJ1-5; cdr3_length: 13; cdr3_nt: TGTGCCAGCAGCCGGGCTTACAATCAGCCCCAGCATTTT; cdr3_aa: CASSRAYNQPQHF
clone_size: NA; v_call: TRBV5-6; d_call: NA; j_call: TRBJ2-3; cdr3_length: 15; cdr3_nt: TGTGCCAGCAGCTTTTTTGGCGGGAGCACAGATACGCAGTATTTT; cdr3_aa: CASSFFGGSTDTQYF
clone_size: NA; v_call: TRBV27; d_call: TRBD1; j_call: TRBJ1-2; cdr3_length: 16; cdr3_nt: TGTGCCAGCAGTCCCTCGACAGGGGTTACTAACTATGGCTACACCTTC; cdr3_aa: CASSPSTGVTNYGYTF
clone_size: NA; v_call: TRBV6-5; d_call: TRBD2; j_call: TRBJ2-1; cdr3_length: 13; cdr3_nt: TGTGCCAGCAGCCGTGCTGGGGGGGATGAGCAGTTCTTC; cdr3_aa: CASSRAGGDEQFF
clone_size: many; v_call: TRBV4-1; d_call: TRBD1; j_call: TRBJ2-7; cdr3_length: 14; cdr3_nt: TGCGCCAGCAGCCCCCGGGACAGCTCCTACGAGCAGTACTTC; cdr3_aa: CASSPRDSSYEQYF
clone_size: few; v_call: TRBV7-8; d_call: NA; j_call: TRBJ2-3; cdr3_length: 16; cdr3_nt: TGTGCCAGCAGCTCCTCTAGGGCCCTTGGTACAGATACGCAGTATTTT; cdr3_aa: CASSSSRALGTDTQYF
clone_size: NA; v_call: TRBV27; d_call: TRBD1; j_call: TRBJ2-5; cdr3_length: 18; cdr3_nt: TGTGCCAGCCGAACCTCCGGTCAGGGGGCGCCTTATAGGGAGACCCAGTACTTC; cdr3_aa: CASRTSGQGAPYRETQYF
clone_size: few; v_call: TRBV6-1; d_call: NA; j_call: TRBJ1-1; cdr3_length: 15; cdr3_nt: TGTGCCAGCAGTGACAGGGCTCGGGGGGACTCTGAAGCTTTCTTT; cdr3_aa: CASSDRARGDSEAFF
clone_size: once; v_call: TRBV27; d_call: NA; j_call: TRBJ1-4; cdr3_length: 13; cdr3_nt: TGTGCCAGCGGGTTCCTAGGAGAGGAAAAACTGTTTTTT; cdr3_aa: CASGFLGEEKLFF
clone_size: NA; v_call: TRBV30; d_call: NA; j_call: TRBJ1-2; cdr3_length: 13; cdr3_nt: TGTGCCTGGAATCCCGGGACCGGCTATGGCTACACCTTC; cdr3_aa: CAWNPGTGYGYTF
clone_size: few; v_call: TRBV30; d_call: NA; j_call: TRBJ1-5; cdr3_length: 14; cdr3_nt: TGTGCCTGGAGTGTAAAACAGCCTAATCAGCCCCAGCATTTT; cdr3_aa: CAWSVKQPNQPQHF
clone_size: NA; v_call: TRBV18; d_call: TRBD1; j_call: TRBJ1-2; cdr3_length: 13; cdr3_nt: TGTGCCAGCTCAAACGACAGGGCTTATGGCTACACCTTC; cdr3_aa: CASSNDRAYGYTF
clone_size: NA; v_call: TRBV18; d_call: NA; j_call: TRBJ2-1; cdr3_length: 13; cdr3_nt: TGTGCCAGCTCACCAAAATCGGGGTCGCGGCCATTCTTC; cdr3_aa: CASSPKSGSRPFF
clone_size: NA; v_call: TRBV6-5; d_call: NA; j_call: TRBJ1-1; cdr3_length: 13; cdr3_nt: TGTGCCAGCAGTGTTTTACTGAACACTGAAGCTTTCTTT; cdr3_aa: CASSVLLNTEAFF
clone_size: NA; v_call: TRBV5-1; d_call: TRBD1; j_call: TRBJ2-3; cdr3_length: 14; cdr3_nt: TGCGCCAGCAGCACGACAGGGGAGAGGGATACGCAGTATTTT; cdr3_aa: CASSTTGERDTQYF
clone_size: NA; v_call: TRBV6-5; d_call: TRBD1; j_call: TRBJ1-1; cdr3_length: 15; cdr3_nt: TGTGCCAGCAGTTATTCAGGACAGGGGTTGACTGAAGCTTTCTTT; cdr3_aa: CASSYSGQGLTEAFF
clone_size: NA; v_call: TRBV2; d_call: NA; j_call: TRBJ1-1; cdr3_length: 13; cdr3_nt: TGTGCCAGCAGGAACCAGGAGAACACTGAAGCTTTCTTT; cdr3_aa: CASRNQENTEAFF
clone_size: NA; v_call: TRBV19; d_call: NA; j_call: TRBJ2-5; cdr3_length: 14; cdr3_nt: TGTGCCAGTAGTATCCGTCATGGGGGAGAGACCCAGTACTTC; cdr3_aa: CASSIRHGGETQYF
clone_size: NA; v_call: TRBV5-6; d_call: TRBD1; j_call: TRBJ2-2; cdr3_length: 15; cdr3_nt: TGTGCCAGCAGCTTCGAGCAGGGGGCCGGCGGGGAGCTGTTTTTT; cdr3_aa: CASSFEQGAGGELFF
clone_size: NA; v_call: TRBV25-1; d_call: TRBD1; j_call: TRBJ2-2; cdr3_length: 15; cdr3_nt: TGTGCCAGCAGTGAAGATAACAGGGGAACCGGGGAGCTGTTTTTT; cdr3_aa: CASSEDNRGTGELFF